These 4 T cell receptor beta chains originate from one sample sequenced in a study of PD-L1 blockade in urothelial cancer. Some clones are missing from TCRdb's copy, which holds only in-frame ones; the method was immunoSEQ multiplex PCR. Among about 51,000 clones listed, 88% were seen once. Sample time point: peripheral blood 6 weeks after treatment start. The specimen was PBMCs, collected around atezolizumab (anti-PD-L1) treatment. The receptors were gathered from a man aged 60-69 years with urothelial cancer.

The chain carries TRBV5-1 and TRBJ1-1; D perhaps matches TRBD1 (6 bases). Deletions cut 0 bases from V and 6 bases from J, with 21 bases between. This CDR3 is 17 amino acids long. Germline values: CDR1 SGHRS, CDR2 YFSETQ. CDR3 sequence (DNA): TGCGCCAGCAGCTTGGACCCAGATACAGGGAAGGGAGCTGAAGCTTTCTTT. Translated, it gives CASSLDPDTGKGAEAFF. Using reference TRBV5-1 and TRBJ1-1 for the parts outside the CDR3, the full variable domain is KAGVTQTPRYLIKTRGQQVTLSCSPISGHRSVSWYQQTPGQGLQFLFEYFSETQRNKGNFPGRFSGRQFSNSRSEMNVSTLELGDSALYLCASSLDPDTGKGAEAFFGQGTRLTVV.

The rearrangement links TRBV9 to TRBJ2-7; 11 bases map to TRBD1. V lost 3 bases to trimming and J lost 5 bases; unmatched junction nucleotides: 1. Germline V gene sequence: CDR1 SGDLS, CDR2 YYNGEE. The CDR3 is made up of 13 amino acids. CDR3 DNA sequence: TGTGCCAGCAGCGGGACAGGGGGCCACGAGCAGTACTTC. Its translation: CASSGTGGHEQYF.

In this sample, this clone turned up once. The chain has TRBV2 and TRBJ1-1; the D is unclear. Germline V gene data show CDR1 as SNHLY and CDR2 as FYNNEI. Trimming took off 7 bases at V and 6 bases at J, with 15 bases between the two ends. The CDR3 is made up of 13 amino acids. The CDR3 DNA reads as TGTGCCAGCATAAACAGCCAACGCTCTGAAGCTTTCTTT. This codes for CASINSQRSEAFF.

This rearrangement joins TRBV7-2 to TRBJ1-4, with 10 nucleotides matching TRBD1. Germline CDR1 is SGHTA and CDR2 is FQGNSA. The CDR3 extends over 13 amino acids. V shed 4 bases and J 13 bases; nucleotides not matched to a gene: 6. CDR3 residues: CASSSTGGVGLFF. In nucleotides, the CDR3 is TGTGCCAGCAGCTCGACAGGGGGCGTAGGACTGTTTTTT. Using reference TRBV7-2 and TRBJ1-4 for the parts outside the CDR3, the full variable domain is GAGVSQSPSNKVTEKGKDVELRCDPISGHTALYWYRQSLGQGLEFLIYFQGNSAPDKSGLPSDRFSAERTGGSVSTLTIQRTQQEDSAVYLCASSSTGGVGLFFGSGTQLSVL.